This T cell receptor (beta chain) was sequenced in a study of blood T cell repertoires in COVID-19. Study context: PBMCs, B-cell-depleted T cells, or T cells provided the cDNA or gDNA that made up the material.

V was clipped by 1 base and J by 0 bases; unmatched bases: 6. This CDR3 has 16 amino acids. The germline CDR1 and CDR2 sequences are SGHDT and YYEEEE. Original processing notes: Amplifying reference gene primers gave estimates of nucleated cell counts. The assay was immunoSEQ multiplex PCR, and TCRdb's table has in-frame clones only and misses some. The V and J calls and the clone size are those of that table, but D and trimming were determined from the DNA. This table holds 100,000 to 150,000 clones, roughly 84% found once. The TCR comes from a woman at least 80 years old with acute or convalescent COVID-19. The chain has TRBV5-6 and TRBJ1-2; 7 bases are shared with TRBD1. Sequencing was carried out using peripheral blood. CDR3 sequence: CASSLPDREANYGYTF. CDR3 nucleotides: TGTGCCAGCAGCTTGCCTGACAGGGAAGCTAACTATGGCTACACCTTC.